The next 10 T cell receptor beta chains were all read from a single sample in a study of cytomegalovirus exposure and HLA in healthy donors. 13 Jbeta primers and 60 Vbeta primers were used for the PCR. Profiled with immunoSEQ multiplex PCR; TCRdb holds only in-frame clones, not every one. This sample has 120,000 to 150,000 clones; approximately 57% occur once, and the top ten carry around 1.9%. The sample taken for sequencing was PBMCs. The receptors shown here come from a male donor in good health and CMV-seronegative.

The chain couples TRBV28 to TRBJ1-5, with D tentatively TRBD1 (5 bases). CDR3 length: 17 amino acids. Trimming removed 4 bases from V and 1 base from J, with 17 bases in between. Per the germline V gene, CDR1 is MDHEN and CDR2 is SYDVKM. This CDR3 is CASSSIQGAGSNQPQHF. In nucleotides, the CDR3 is TGTGCCAGCAGTTCCATTCAAGGGGCAGGGAGCAATCAGCCCCAGCATTTT.

The chain's CDR3 is CASSLWGQYNSPLHF. The CDR3 nucleotides read TGCGCCAGCAGCTTGTGGGGACAATATAATTCACCCCTCCACTTT. This chain joins TRBV5-1 and TRBJ1-6; maybe TRBD1 (6 bases). The germline CDR1 and CDR2 sequences are SGHRS and YFSETQ. The CDR3 covers 15 residues. Trimming removed 1 base from V and 4 bases from J, with 9 bases in between.

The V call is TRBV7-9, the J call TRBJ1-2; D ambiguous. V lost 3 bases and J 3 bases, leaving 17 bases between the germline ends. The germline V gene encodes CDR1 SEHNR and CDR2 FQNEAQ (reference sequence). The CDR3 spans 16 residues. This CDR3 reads CASSFFSERRHYGYTF. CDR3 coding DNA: TGTGCCAGCAGCTTTTTCAGCGAACGGCGCCACTATGGCTACACCTTC.

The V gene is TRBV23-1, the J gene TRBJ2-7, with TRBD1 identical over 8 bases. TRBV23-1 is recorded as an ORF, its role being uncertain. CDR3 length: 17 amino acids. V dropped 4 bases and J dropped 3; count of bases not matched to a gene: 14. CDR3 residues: CASSPGGSSTMYYEQYF. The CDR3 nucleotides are TGCGCCAGCAGTCCAGGGGGCAGCTCCACTATGTACTACGAGCAGTACTTC.

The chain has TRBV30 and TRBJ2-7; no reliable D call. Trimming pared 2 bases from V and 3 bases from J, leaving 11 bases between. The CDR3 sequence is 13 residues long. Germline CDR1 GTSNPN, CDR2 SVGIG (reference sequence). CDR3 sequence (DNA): TGTGCCTGGAGTTGGCTCCTTGGCTACGAGCAGTACTTC. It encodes CAWSWLLGYEQYF.

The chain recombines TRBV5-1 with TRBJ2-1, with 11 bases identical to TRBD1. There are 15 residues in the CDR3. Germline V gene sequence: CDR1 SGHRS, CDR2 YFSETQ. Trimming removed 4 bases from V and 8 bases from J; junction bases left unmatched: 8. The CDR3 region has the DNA TGCGCCAGCAGCCTCGGACAGGGGGCCTGGGATGAGCAGTTCTTC. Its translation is CASSLGQGAWDEQFF.

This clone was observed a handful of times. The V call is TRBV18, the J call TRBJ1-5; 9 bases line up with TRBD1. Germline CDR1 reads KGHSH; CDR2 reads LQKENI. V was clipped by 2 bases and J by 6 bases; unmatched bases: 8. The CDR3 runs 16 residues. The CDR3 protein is CASSPVPGQGGQPQHF. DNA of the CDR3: TGTGCCAGCTCACCAGTCCCGGGACAGGGCGGTCAGCCCCAGCATTTT.

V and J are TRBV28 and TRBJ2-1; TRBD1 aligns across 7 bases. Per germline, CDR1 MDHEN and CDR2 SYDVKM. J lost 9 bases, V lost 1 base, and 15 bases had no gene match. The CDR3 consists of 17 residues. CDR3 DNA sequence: TGTGCCAGCAGTTTATTACAGGGGAAAGATGGGGTGGGTGAGCAGTTCTTC. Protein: CASSLLQGKDGVGEQFF.

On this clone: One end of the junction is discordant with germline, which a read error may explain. The CDR3 nucleotides are TGTTCCAGCAGCCCCGTCGGGCAGCCCCAGCATTTT. It specifies CSSSPVGQPQHF. This chain links TRBV7-9 with TRBJ1-5; D remains unclear. Germline V gene data show CDR1 as SEHNR and CDR2 as FQNEAQ (reference sequence). The CDR3 is 12 residues long. The whole variable domain, filled in from reference TRBV7-9 and TRBJ1-5, reads DTGVSQNPRHKITKRGQNVTFRCDPISEHNRLYWYRQTLGQGPEFLTYFQNEAQLEKSRLLSDRFSAERPKGSFSTLEIQRTEQGDSAMYLCSSSPVGQPQHFGDGTRLSIL.

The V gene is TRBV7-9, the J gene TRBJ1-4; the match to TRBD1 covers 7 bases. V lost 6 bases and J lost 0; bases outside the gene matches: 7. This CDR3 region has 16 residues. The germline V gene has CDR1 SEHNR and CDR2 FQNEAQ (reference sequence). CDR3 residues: CASRPPGTATNEKLFF. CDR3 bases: TGTGCCAGCAGACCCCCCGGGACAGCAACTAATGAAAAACTGTTTTTT. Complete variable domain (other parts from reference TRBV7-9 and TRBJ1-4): DTGVSQNPRHKITKRGQNVTFRCDPISEHNRLYWYRQTLGQGPEFLTYFQNEAQLEKSRLLSDRFSAERPKGSFSTLEIQRTEQGDSAMYLCASRPPGTATNEKLFFGSGTQLSVL.